These T cell receptor beta chains were read from a single sample in a study of blood T cell repertoires in COVID-19. Profiled with immunoSEQ multiplex PCR; TCRdb holds only in-frame clones, not every one. The sample contains over 150,000 clones, approximately 88% of which appear only once. Sequenced sample: peripheral blood. These receptors were taken from a woman in her forties with COVID-19, enrolled during active disease. CDR3s leave out the opening cysteine and the closing phenylalanine or tryptophan.

cdr3_aa j_call v_call
ASSFGDRGYGYT TRBJ1-2 TRBV11-3
ASSTTSAGGNEQF TRBJ2-1 TRBV7-8
ASFSGRGTGELF TRBJ2-2 TRBV27
ASRPSGGSSYEQY TRBJ2-7 TRBV19
ASSILAGFDNEQF TRBJ2-1 TRBV19
ASSVGTRGEKLF TRBJ1-4 TRBV9
ASSTDRYREAF TRBJ1-1 TRBV7-9
ASSFRLAGETDTQY TRBJ2-3 TRBV5-1
ASSQETGAYYEQY TRBJ2-7 TRBV4-1
ASSHTRLERSFEQY TRBJ2-7 TRBV6-6
ATDRDQETQY TRBJ2-5 TRBV23-1
ASRSPGQTYEQY TRBJ2-7 TRBV28
ASSPRVAGNTGELF TRBJ2-2 TRBV9
ASSLQIGLHSEQY TRBJ2-7 TRBV27
ASSSTPGQTTEAF TRBJ1-1 TRBV5-1
SVRGQANTEAF TRBJ1-1 TRBV29-1
ASSPLAGARADTQY TRBJ2-3 TRBV27
ASSSIPGQGRDYGYT TRBJ1-2 TRBV5-4
ASSYSQALGYT TRBJ1-2 TRBV6-5
ASSPEPDRVSHRYT TRBJ1-2 TRBV28
ASSLRTGRSPLH TRBJ1-6 TRBV7-9
ASSLPQGGGYT TRBJ1-2 TRBV7-9